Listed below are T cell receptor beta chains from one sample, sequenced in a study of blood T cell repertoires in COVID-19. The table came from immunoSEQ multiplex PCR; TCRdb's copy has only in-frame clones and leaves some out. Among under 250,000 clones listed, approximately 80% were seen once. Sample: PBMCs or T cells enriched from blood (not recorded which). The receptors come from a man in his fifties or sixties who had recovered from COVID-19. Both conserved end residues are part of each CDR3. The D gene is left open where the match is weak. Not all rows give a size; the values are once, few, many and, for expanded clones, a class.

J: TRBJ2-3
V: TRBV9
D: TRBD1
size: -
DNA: TGTGCCAGCAGCGTAGCCGGGACAGCCTTCACAGATACGCAGTATTTT
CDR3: CASSVAGTAFTDTQYF

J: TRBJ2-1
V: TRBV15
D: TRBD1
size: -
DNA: TGTGCCACCAGCGACCCCCCGGGACAGATATACAATGAGCAGTTCTTC
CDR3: CATSDPPGQIYNEQFF

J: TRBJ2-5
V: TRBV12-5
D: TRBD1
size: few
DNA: TGTGCTAGTGGTCCGAAAACAGGGGGGGAGACCCAGTACTTC
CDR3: CASGPKTGGETQYF

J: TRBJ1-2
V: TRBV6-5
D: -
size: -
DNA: TGTGCCAGCAGTTACCGGGAGCGGAACTATGGCTACACCTTC
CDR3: CASSYRERNYGYTF

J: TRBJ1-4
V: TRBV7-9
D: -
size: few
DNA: TGTGCCAGCAGCCACGACAGGATTGAAAAACTGTTTTTT
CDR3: CASSHDRIEKLFF

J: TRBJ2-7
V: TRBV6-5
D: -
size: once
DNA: TGTGCCAGCATGTCCGTTAACTCCTACGAGCAGTACTTC
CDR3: CASMSVNSYEQYF

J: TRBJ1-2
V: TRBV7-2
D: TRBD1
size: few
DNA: TGTGCCAGCAGGACCAAACAGGGGAACAACTATGGCTACACCTTC
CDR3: CASRTKQGNNYGYTF

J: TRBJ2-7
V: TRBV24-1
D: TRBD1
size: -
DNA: TGTGCCACCAGTGATCCGGGACAGGGGGTATACGAGCAGTACTTC
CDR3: CATSDPGQGVYEQYF

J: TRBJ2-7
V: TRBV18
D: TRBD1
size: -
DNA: TGTGCCAGCTCGCCGGGACAGGGGGGTCATGACGAGCAGTACTTC
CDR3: CASSPGQGGHDEQYF

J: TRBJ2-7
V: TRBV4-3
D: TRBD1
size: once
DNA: TGCGCCAGCAGCCAAGTAAGACAGGGGCGTCCTTACGAGCAGTACTTC
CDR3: CASSQVRQGRPYEQYF

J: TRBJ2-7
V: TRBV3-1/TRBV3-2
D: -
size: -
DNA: TGTGCCAGCAGCCAAGTGTTAGTAACGGGGTTCTACGAGCAGTACTTC
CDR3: CASSQVLVTGFYEQYF

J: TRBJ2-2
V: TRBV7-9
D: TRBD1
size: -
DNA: TGTGCCAGCAGCCCCCCCACTGGGACAGCCACCGGGGAGCTGTTTTTT
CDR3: CASSPPTGTATGELFF

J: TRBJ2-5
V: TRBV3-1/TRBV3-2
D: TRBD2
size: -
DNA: TGTGCCAGCAGCCCCGGGACTAGCGAAGAGACCCAGTACTTC
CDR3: CASSPGTSEETQYF

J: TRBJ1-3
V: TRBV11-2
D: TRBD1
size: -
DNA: TGTGCCAGCAGCCCCGACAGGGAGTATGGAAACACCATATATTTT
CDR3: CASSPDREYGNTIYF

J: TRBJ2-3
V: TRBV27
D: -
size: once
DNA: TGTGCCAGCGACAGGACGGCACGGGGCACAAATACGCAGTATTTT
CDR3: CASDRTARGTNTQYF

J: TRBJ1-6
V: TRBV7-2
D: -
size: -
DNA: TGTGCCAGCAGCTTAGCGTCAGGGCGGAATTCACCCCTCCACTTT
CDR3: CASSLASGRNSPLHF

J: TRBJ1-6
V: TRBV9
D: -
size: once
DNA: TGTGCCAGCAGTGTCGGGACACCGAATTCACCCCTCCACTTT
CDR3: CASSVGTPNSPLHF

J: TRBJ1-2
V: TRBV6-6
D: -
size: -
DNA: TGTGCCAGCAGCCCCACGGGGGAGGGCTACACCTTC
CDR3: CASSPTGEGYTF

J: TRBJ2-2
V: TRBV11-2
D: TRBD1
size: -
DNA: TGTGCCAGCAGCTTGGGACAGGGGGCCGCCGGGGAGCTGTTTTTT
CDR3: CASSLGQGAAGELFF

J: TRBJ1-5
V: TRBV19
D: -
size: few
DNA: TGTGCCAGTAGTATTAACAGGGTGGGAAATCAGCCCCAGCATTTT
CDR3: CASSINRVGNQPQHF

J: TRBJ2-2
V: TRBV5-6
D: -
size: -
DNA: TGTGCCAGCAGCTTGGTATCAGGGCCCGGGGAGCTGTTTTTT
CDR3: CASSLVSGPGELFF

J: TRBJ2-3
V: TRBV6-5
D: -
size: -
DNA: TGTGCCAGCAGTTACCCCCAAGGAGGGGCAGATACGCAGTATTTT
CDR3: CASSYPQGGADTQYF

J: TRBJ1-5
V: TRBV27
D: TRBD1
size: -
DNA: TGTGCCAGCAGAGGGACAGGGGCCAATCAGCCCCAGCATTTT
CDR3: CASRGTGANQPQHF

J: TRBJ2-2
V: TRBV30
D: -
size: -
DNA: TGTGCCTGGAGTGGGTGGGGAGCCGGGGAGCTGTTTTTT
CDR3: CAWSGWGAGELFF

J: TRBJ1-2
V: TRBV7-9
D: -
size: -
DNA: TGTGCCAGCAGCCAGGCGAGGGCGGGGGTCTATGGCTACACCTTC
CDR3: CASSQARAGVYGYTF

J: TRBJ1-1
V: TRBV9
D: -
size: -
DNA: TGTGCCAGCAGCGTAGCTGTGCGAGGCACTGAAGCTTTCTTT
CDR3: CASSVAVRGTEAFF

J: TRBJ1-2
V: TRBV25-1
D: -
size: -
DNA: TGTGCCAGCAACCCAACCGGGACACCCTATGGCTACACCTTC
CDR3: CASNPTGTPYGYTF

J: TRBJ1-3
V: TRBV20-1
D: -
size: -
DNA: TGCAGTGCTCGGTTCGGAAACACCATATATTTT
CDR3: CSARFGNTIYF

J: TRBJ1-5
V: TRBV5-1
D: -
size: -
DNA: TGCGCCAGCAGCCCGGTCGCGGGGGGGAATCAGCCCCAGCATTTT
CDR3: CASSPVAGGNQPQHF

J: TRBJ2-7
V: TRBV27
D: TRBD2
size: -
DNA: TGTGCCAGCAGTTTACGGGGACTAGCCTACGAGCAGTACTTC
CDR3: CASSLRGLAYEQYF

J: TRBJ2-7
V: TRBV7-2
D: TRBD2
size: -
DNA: TGTGCCAGCAGCTTAGTGGGTAGCGGGGGGGCCCGCAGCGAGCAGTACTTC
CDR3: CASSLVGSGGARSEQYF

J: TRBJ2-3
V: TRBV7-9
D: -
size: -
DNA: TGTGCCAGCAGCTTGCCGGGACTGAGCACAGATACGCAGTATTTT
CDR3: CASSLPGLSTDTQYF

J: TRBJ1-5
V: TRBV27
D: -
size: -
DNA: TGTGCCAGCAGTTCAAGGACTCAGTGGGAGCCCCAGCATTTT
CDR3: CASSSRTQWEPQHF

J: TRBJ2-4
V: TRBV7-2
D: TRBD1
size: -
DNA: TGTGCCAGCAGCTTAGTCGGGACAGGACTAGCCAAAAACATTCAGTACTTC
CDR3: CASSLVGTGLAKNIQYF

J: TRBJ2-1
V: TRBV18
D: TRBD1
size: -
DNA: TGTGCCAGCTCACCATTCATCGCGGGACAGGCCTACAATGAGCAGTTCTTC
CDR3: CASSPFIAGQAYNEQFF

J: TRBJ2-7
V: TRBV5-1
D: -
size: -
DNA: TGCGCCAGCAGCTTGAGTCAGAACTACGAGCAGTACTTC
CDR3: CASSLSQNYEQYF

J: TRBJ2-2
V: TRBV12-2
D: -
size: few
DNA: TGTGCAAGTCGCTTTAAGCTGGGACTAGCGGGGTACACCGGGGAGCTGTTTTTT
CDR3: CASRFKLGLAGYTGELFF

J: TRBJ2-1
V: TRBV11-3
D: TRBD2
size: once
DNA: TGTGCCAGCAGCTTAGGGTGGCGGGGGTCCTACAATGAGCAGTTCTTC
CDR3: CASSLGWRGSYNEQFF

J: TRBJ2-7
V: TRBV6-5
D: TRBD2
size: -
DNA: TGTGCCAGCGGTCTCGGGACTAGCTCCTACGAGCAGTACTTC
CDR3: CASGLGTSSYEQYF

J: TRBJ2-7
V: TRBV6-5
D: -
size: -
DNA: TGTGCCAGCCGGACAGTGCCCTACGAGCAGTACTTC
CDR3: CASRTVPYEQYF

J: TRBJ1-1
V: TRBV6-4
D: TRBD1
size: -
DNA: TGTGCCAGCAGCCAGACAGGGGCCGGCACTGAAGCTTTCTTT
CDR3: CASSQTGAGTEAFF